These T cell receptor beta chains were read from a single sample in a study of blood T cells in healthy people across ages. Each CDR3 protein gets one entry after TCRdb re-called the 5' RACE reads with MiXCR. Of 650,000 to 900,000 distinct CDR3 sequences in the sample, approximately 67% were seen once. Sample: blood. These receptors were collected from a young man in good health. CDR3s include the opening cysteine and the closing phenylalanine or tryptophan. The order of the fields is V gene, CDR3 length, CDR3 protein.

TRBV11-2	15	CASSSLQGRYYEQYF
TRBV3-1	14	CASSTQGLNYGYTF
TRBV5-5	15	CASSNLGGKKNSQYF
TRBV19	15	CASSSSDPKQRTQYF
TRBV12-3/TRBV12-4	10	CARSGETQYF
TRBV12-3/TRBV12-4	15	CASSLSPGATYEQYF
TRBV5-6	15	CASSFGQGLANGYTF
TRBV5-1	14	CASSWRGAYNEQFF
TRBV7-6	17	CASSFSPVQGGGSPLHF
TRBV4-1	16	CASSQEPGQGAYEQYF
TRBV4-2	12	CASSQDLSEAFF
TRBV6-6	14	CASGGQLLQETQYF
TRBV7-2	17	CASSLVGTSPYQETQYF